One and the same sample provided the 21 T cell receptor beta chains below, sequenced in a study of cytomegalovirus exposure and HLA in healthy donors. The primer mix had 60 Vbeta and 13 Jbeta primers. Clones were read by immunoSEQ multiplex PCR, and TCRdb kept only the in-frame ones, dropping some. Among some 210,000 clones, around four fifths were seen once, and the ten largest hold over 3.5%. Specimen: PBMCs. The receptors come from a male donor in good health and CMV-seronegative.

The sample holds one count of this clone. V gene TRBV13 combines with J gene TRBJ1-2; possible D gene TRBD1, 5 bases. CDR3 length: 14 residues. V shed 1 base and J shed 3 bases, with 9 bases lying between them. The germline gives CDR1 PRHDT, CDR2 FYEKMQ (reference sequence). The CDR3 DNA reads as TGTGCCAGCAGCTTAGCGGGGGATTACTATGGCTACACCTTC. Its translation is CASSLAGDYYGYTF.

This sequence joins TRBV2 and TRBJ2-5, with 7 bases matching TRBD2. The closer fit of TRBJ2-7 to the DNA end suggests the J call may be wrong. This CDR3 region has 15 residues. Per germline, CDR1 SNHLY and CDR2 FYNNEI. The CDR3 is CASSEMASGPYEQYF. CDR3 DNA sequence: TGTGCCAGCAGTGAAATGGCTAGCGGACCCTACGAGCAGTACTTC.

The V gene is TRBV11-2, the J gene TRBJ2-7; 7 nucleotides agree with TRBD1. CDR1 SGHAT and CDR2 FQNNGV come from the germline V gene. The CDR3 runs 12 residues. V dropped 2 bases and J dropped 7; count of bases not matched to a gene: 2. For the CDR3, the DNA is TGTGCCAGCAGCTTATCCAGGGGGGAGCAGTACTTC. Its translation is CASSLSRGEQYF.

This chain joins TRBV19 and TRBJ2-3; 11 positions agree with TRBD2. This CDR3 has 16 amino acids. The junction had 6 bases not matched to a gene; V was cut back by 5 bases and J by 2 bases. Germline values: CDR1 LNHDA, CDR2 SQIVND (reference sequence). CDR3 coding DNA: TGTGCCAGTAGTCACGGGACTAGCGGTATCACAGATACGCAGTATTTT. This translates into CASSHGTSGITDTQYF.

This chain connects TRBV7-9 to TRBJ2-7; D not certain. Trimming took 2 bases from V and 5 from J, leaving 4 bases between them. The CDR3 has 11 residues. Germline CDR1 reads SEHNR; CDR2 reads FQNEAQ (reference sequence). The CDR3: CASSLQNEQYF. The CDR3 nucleotides read TGTGCCAGCAGCTTACAGAACGAGCAGTACTTC.

The chain recombines TRBV5-1 with TRBJ2-1, with 7 nucleotides matching TRBD2. CDR3 length: 15 amino acids. The V and J ends lost 1 base and 9 bases, in that order; junction bases with no gene match: 10. Per germline, CDR1 SGHRS and CDR2 YFSETQ. In DNA, the CDR3 is TGCGCCAGCAGCTTGACGCCTAGCGGAGCTCTTGAGCAGTTCTTC. Translated: CASSLTPSGALEQFF.

The chain employs TRBV27 and TRBJ1-2; D is ambiguous. Trimming removed 7 bases from V and 10 bases from J, with 19 bases in between. This CDR3 contains 13 residues. The germline CDR1 and CDR2 sequences are MNHEY and SMNVEV (reference sequence). The CDR3 region has the DNA TGTGCCAGCATCGTGACTTTTCATGAGGACTACACCTTC. Encoded protein: CASIVTFHEDYTF.

This clone was seen a handful of times. This rearrangement joins TRBV5-4 to TRBJ2-1, with D possibly matching TRBD1 (6 bases). Germline assignment: CDR1 SGHNT and CDR2 YYREEE (reference sequence). Trimming removed 7 bases from V and 4 bases from J, with 12 bases in between. The CDR3 loop spans 13 amino acids. The CDR3 sequence: CASRPDSYNEQFF. DNA for the CDR3: TGTGCCAGCCGACCGGACAGTTACAATGAGCAGTTCTTC.

The CDR3 region is CASSRGTGELFF. CDR3 in DNA: TGTGCCAGCAGTAGGGGCACCGGGGAGCTGTTTTTT. The V gene is TRBV27, the J gene TRBJ2-2, with a tentative D call TRBD1 (5 bases). The CDR3 length is 12 residues. Trimming removed 5 bases at V and 4 bases at J, with 5 bases between. CDR1 and CDR2 (germline): MNHEY, SMNVEV (reference sequence).

The rearrangement joins TRBV30 to TRBJ1-2; 7 bases are a match to TRBD1. The CDR3 extends over 16 amino acids. V lost 5 bases and J lost 0; bases outside the gene matches: 12. Germline V gene lookup returns CDR1 GTSNPN and CDR2 SVGIG (reference sequence). For the CDR3, the DNA is TGTGCCTGGCTACACTTTAGACAGGGAGCTAACTATGGCTACACCTTC. Translating gives CAWLHFRQGANYGYTF.

J is TRBJ1-5 and V is TRBV19, with 12 nucleotides matching TRBD1. Losses at the gene ends were 5 bases for V and 4 bases for J; bases not matched to a gene: 3. Germline V gene sequence: CDR1 LNHDA, CDR2 SQIVND (reference sequence). The CDR3 spans 15 residues. This chain's CDR3 is CASSLGQGANQPQHF. The CDR3 nucleotides are TGTGCCAGTAGTTTGGGACAGGGGGCAAATCAGCCCCAGCATTTT. The full variable domain, with the rest looked up from reference TRBV19 and TRBJ1-5, is DGGITQSPKYLFRKEGQNVTLSCEQNLNHDAMYWYRQDPGQGLRLIYYSQIVNDFQKGDIAEGYSVSREKKESFPLTVTSAQKNPTAFYLCASSLGQGANQPQHFGDGTRLSIL.

The gene calls are TRBV4-1 and TRBJ1-2; TRBD1 agrees at 9 bases. This CDR3 is built from 17 residues. Germline V gene lookup returns CDR1 MGHRA and CDR2 YSYEKL. V trimming: 0 bases; J trimming: 3 bases; junction bases outside the gene matches: 8. This chain's CDR3 is CASSQEAQGQGYYGYTF. CDR3 DNA: TGCGCCAGCAGCCAAGAAGCCCAAGGACAGGGGTACTATGGCTACACCTTC.

The V gene is TRBV19, the J gene TRBJ2-6, with D possibly being TRBD2 (6 bases). V was clipped by 6 bases and J by 0 bases, with 18 bases between them. CDR3 length equals 18 residues. Per germline, CDR1 LNHDA and CDR2 SQIVND (reference sequence). The chain's CDR3 is CASSLTGVSHSGANVLTF. The CDR3 DNA sequence: TGTGCCAGTAGCCTGACGGGGGTTAGCCACTCTGGGGCCAACGTCCTGACTTTC.

The chain uses TRBV5-1 and TRBJ1-1; 9 nucleotides match TRBD1. Germline CDR1 is SGHRS and CDR2 is YFSETQ. Trimming took 4 bases from V and 3 from J; bases not matched to a gene: 4. CDR3 length equals 14 residues. As DNA, the CDR3 is TGCGCCAGCAGCCTCCGGACAGGGGACACTGAAGCTTTCTTT. It encodes CASSLRTGDTEAFF.

The rearrangement joins TRBV15 to TRBJ2-5, with 11 bases matching TRBD1. The last part of the DNA fits TRBJ2-7 better; the J call may be wrong. The germline V gene has CDR1 LNHNV and CDR2 YYDKDF (reference sequence). The CDR3 has 15 amino acids. The CDR3 region has the DNA TGTGCCACCAGCACGGACAGGGGGCTGGTGGACGAGCAGTACTTC. This gives the protein CATSTDRGLVDEQYF.

The chain joins TRBV2 to TRBJ2-7; 9 bases are shared with TRBD1. The germline gives CDR1 SNHLY, CDR2 FYNNEI. V shed 6 bases and J 3 bases; nucleotides not matched to a gene: 0. This CDR3 spans 12 amino acids. CDR3 in amino acids: CASRDRGYEQYF. CDR3 DNA sequence: TGTGCCAGCAGGGACAGGGGCTACGAGCAGTACTTC.

This chain joins TRBV6-4 and TRBJ1-2, with 7 bases aligning to TRBD1. The germline V gene has CDR1 MRHNA and CDR2 SNTAGT. This CDR3 has 15 amino acids. V dropped 5 bases and J dropped 5; count of bases not matched to a gene: 11. DNA for the CDR3: TGTGCCAGCAGTCCCGCTGGGGGACAGAAGTATGGCTACACCTTC. Its translation is CASSPAGGQKYGYTF.

The chain carries TRBV12-2 and TRBJ2-7; the listed D gene, TRBD2, was not tested against the DNA. TRBV12-2 is classified as a pseudogene. The CDR3 sequence is 16 residues long. CDR3 protein: CASRLAQREGLYEQYF. In nucleotides, the CDR3 is TGTGCAAGTCGCTTAGCGCAGCGGGAGGGACTCTACGAGCAGTACTTC.

V gene TRBV7-8 combines with J gene TRBJ1-2, with unresolved D. Germline CDR1 SGHVS, CDR2 FQNEAQ. The CDR3 loop spans 13 amino acids. Trimming left V 3 bases short and J 8 bases short, with 13 bases between. The CDR3 here is CASSFSLSRGYTF. CDR3 bases: TGTGCCAGCAGCTTTTCTCTCTCTAGGGGCTACACCTTC.

The chain uses TRBV6-5 and TRBJ2-1; TRBD2 is a possible D gene (6 bases). CDR1 and CDR2 (germline): MNHEY, SVGAGI. Trimming shortened V by 0 bases and J by 6 bases, and 12 bases separated the two germline ends. The CDR3 extends over 15 amino acids. The CDR3 coding sequence is TGTGCCAGCAGTTACTCAAGGCGGGACGGCAATGAGCAGTTCTTC. It codes for CASSYSRRDGNEQFF.

The J gene is TRBJ2-3, the V gene TRBV9; D uncertain. The CDR3 spans 17 residues. V was shortened by 3 bases and J by 1 base, with 18 bases between the two germline ends. From germline, CDR1 is SGDLS and CDR2 YYNGEE. Written as DNA, the CDR3 is TGTGCCAGCAGCGAGGCCCCCCCGGGTAAAGGCACAGATACGCAGTATTTT. This gives the protein CASSEAPPGKGTDTQYF.